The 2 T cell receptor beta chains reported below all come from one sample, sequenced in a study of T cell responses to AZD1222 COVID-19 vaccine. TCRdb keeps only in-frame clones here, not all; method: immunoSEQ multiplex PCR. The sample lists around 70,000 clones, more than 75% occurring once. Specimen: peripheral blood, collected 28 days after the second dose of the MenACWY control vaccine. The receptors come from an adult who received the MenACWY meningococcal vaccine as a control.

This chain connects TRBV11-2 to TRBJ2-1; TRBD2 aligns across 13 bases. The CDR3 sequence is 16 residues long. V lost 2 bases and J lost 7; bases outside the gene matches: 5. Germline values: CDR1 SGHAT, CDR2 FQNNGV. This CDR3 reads CASSLRRTSGGNEQFF. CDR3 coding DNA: TGTGCCAGCAGCTTAAGGCGGACTAGCGGGGGAAATGAGCAGTTCTTC.

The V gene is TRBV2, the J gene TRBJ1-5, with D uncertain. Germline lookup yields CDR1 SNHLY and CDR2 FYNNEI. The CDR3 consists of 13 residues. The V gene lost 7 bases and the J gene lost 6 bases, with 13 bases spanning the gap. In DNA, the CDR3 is TGTGCCAGCACCGTTTCTGGGGTTCAGCCCCAGCATTTT. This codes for CASTVSGVQPQHF.